This TCR beta chain was recorded in a study of OX40 agonist ivuxolimab in advanced cancers. General observations from the study: Dose levels from 0.1 to 3.0 mg/kg saw CD4+ and CD8+ blood T cells expand clonally by week 6.

The CDR3 extends over 13 amino acids. Trimming left V 2 bases short and J 5 bases short, with 8 bases between. Germline CDR1 and CDR2: SGHTA and FQGNSA. On this clone itself: Its specificity is unknown.

Here immunoSEQ multiplex PCR was the method, and the copy in TCRdb shows in-frame clones only, minus some. The repertoire consists of more than 45,000 clones, with under 85% occurring once and the leading ten covering roughly 1.1%. This sequence joins TRBV7-2 and TRBJ2-3; D is possibly TRBD2 (5 bases). The clonotype comes from an adult with an advanced solid tumor such as melanoma, head and neck, liver or kidney cancer. Sequenced material: CD4+ or CD8+ T cells sorted from blood, taken in a trial of the OX40 agonist ivuxolimab. The CDR3 sequence: CASSLIAGDTQYF. DNA for the CDR3: TGTGCCAGCAGCTTAATCGCGGGAGATACGCAGTATTTT. Variable domain in full (rest from reference TRBV7-2 and TRBJ2-3): GAGVSQSPSNKVTEKGKDVELRCDPISGHTALYWYRQSLGQGLEFLIYFQGNSAPDKSGLPSDRFSAERTGGSVSTLTIQRTQQEDSAVYLCASSLIAGDTQYFGPGTRLTVL.